Detailed here is one TCR beta chain. Produced via immunoSEQ multiplex PCR; TCRdb's table is partial and in-frame only. The data hold 65,000 to 70,000 clones, with 65% to 90% observed a single time. The sample belongs to a study of blood T cell repertoires in COVID-19. About the research overall: Samples representing acute and convalescent COVID-19 were sourced from the United States, Italy and Spain. Sample material is recorded as cDNA or gDNA derived from T cells, B-cell-depleted T cells, or PBMCs.

Germline V gene sequence: CDR1 MDHEN, CDR2 SYDVKM. The CDR3 is made up of 14 amino acids. V lost 2 bases and J 1 base, leaving 8 bases between the germline ends. V gene TRBV28 combines with J gene TRBJ1-1; D is unclear. Source material: peripheral blood. This clonotype was sampled from a man older than 75 with active COVID-19. The CDR3 region has the DNA TGTGCCAGCAGTTTAGTTAATAAGAACACTGAAGCTTTCTTT. Translation gives CASSLVNKNTEAFF.